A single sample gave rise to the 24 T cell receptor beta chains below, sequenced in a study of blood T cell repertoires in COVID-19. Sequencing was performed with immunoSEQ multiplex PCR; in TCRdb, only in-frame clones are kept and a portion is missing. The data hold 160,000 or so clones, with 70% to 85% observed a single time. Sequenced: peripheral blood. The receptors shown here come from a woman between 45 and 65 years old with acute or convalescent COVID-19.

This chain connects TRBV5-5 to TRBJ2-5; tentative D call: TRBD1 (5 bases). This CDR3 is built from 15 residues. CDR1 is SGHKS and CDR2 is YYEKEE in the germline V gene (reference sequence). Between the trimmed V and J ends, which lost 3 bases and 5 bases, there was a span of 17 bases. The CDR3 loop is CASSSNQGLRETQYF. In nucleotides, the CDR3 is TGTGCCAGCAGCTCGAACCAGGGTTTACGGGAGACCCAGTACTTC. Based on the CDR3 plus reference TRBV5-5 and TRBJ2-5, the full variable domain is DAGVTQSPTHLIKTRGQQVTLRCSPISGHKSVSWYQQVLGQGPQFIFQYYEKEERGRGNFPDRFSARQFPNYSSELNVNALLLGDSALYLCASSSNQGLRETQYFGPGTRLLVL.

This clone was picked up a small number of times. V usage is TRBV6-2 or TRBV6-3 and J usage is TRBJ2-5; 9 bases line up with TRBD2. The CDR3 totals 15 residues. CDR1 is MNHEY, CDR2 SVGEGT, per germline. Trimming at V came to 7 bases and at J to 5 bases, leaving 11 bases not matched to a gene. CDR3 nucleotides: TGTGCCAGCACCCCTTTGGCGGGGGGGCCCGAGACCCAGTACTTC. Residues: CASTPLAGGPETQYF.

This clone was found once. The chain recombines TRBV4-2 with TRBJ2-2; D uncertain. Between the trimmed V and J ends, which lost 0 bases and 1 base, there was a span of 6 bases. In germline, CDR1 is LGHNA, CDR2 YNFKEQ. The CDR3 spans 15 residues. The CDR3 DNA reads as TGTGCCAGCAGCCAAGAGTTTCGGAACACCGGGGAGCTGTTTTTT. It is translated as CASSQEFRNTGELFF.

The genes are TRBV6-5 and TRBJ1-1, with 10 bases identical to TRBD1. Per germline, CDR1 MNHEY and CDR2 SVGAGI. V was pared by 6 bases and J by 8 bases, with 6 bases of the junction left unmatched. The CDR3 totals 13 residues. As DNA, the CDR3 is TGTGCCAGCAGGAGACCGGGACAGGGGGAAGCTTTCTTT. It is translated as CASRRPGQGEAFF.

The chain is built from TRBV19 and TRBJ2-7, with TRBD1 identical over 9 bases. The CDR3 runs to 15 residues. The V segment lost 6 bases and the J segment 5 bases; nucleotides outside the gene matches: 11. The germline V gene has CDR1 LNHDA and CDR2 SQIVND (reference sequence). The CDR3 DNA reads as TGTGCCAGTAGCGACCCGGGACAGGGTGGCAACGAGCAGTACTTC. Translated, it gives CASSDPGQGGNEQYF.

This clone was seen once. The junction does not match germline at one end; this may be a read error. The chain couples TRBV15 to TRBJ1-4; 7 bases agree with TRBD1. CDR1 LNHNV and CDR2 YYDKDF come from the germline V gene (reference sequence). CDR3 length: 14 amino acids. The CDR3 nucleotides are TGTGCAACCAAAGAGGGGGCTACTAATGAAAAACTGTTTTTT. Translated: CATKEGATNEKLFF.

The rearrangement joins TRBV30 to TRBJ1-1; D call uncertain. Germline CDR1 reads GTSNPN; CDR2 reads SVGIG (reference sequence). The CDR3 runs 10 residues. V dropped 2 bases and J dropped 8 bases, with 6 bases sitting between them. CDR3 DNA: TGTGCCTGGAGTCAGGCGGAAGCTTTCTTT. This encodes CAWSQAEAFF.

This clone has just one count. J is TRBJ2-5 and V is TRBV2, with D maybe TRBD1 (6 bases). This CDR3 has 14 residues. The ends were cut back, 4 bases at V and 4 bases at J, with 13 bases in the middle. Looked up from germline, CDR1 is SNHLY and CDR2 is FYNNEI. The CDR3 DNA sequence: TGTGCCAGCAGTGGACAGGCCTGGGGAGAGACCCAGTACTTC. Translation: CASSGQAWGETQYF.

CDR3 in DNA: TGTGCCAGCAGCCAATCGGGAGCAACTAATGAAAAACTGTTTTTT. It codes for CASSQSGATNEKLFF. The chain employs TRBV4-2 and TRBJ1-4; unclear D gene. V shed 2 bases and J shed 0 bases, with 7 bases lying between them. CDR1 and CDR2 from the germline V gene are LGHNA and YNFKEQ. This CDR3 is built from 15 residues.

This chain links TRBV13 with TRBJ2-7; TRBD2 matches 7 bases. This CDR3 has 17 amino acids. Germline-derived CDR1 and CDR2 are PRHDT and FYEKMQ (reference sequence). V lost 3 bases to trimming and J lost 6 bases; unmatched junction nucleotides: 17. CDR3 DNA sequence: TGTGCCAGCAGCTTTGCGACCCCTAGCGGCAAGGGATTCGAGCAGTACTTC. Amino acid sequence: CASSFATPSGKGFEQYF.

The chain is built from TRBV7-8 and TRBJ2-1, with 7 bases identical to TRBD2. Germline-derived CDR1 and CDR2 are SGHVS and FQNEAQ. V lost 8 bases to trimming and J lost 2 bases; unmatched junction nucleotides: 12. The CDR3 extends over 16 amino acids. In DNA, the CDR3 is TGTGCCAGCTCAAAATCCGGGACTACTACCTACAATGAGCAGTTCTTC. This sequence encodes CASSKSGTTTYNEQFF.

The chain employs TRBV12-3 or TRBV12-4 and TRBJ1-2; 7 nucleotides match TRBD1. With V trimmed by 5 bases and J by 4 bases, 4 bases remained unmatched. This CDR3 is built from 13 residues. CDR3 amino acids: CASSPAGGYGYTF. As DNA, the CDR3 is TGTGCCAGCAGTCCCGCAGGGGGCTATGGCTACACCTTC.

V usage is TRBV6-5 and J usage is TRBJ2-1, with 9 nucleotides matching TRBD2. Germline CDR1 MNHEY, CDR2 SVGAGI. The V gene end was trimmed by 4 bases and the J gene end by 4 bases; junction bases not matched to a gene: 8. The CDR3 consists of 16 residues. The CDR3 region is CASSSRAGGSYNEQFF. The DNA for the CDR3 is TGTGCCAGCAGTTCCCGGGCGGGGGGGAGTTACAATGAGCAGTTCTTC.

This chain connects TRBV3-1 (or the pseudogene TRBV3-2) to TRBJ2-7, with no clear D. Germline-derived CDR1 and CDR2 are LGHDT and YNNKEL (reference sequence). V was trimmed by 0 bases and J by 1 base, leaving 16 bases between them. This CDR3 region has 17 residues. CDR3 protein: CASSQERPVSISYEQYF. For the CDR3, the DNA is TGTGCCAGCAGCCAAGAACGTCCCGTAAGCATTTCCTACGAGCAGTACTTC.

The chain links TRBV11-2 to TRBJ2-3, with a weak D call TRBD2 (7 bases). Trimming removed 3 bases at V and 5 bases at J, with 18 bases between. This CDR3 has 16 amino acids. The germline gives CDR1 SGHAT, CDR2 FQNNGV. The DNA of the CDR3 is TGTGCCAGCAGCTTTACGGTAGGGGGGGCGGTAGATACGCAGTATTTT. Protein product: CASSFTVGGAVDTQYF.

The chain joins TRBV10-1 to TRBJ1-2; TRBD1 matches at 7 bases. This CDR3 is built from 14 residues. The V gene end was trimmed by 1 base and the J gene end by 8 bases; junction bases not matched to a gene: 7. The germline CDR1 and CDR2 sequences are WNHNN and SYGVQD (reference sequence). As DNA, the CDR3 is TGCGCCAGCAGTGAGTTGAGACAGGGCGGCGGCTACACCTTC. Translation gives CASSELRQGGGYTF.

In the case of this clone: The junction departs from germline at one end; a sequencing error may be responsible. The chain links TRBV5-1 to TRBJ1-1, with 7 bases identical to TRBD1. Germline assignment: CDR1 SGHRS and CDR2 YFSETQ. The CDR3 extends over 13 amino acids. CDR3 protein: CASRFPGDSEAFF. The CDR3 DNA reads TGCGCCAGCCGCTTCCCGGGGGACAGCGAAGCTTTCTTT.

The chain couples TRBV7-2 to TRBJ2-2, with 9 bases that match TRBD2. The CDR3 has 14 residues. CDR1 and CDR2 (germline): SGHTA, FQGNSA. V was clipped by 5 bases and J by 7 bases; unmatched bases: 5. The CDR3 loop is CASSLGLASGELFF. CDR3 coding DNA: TGTGCCAGCAGCCTTGGACTAGCGAGCGGGGAGCTGTTTTTT. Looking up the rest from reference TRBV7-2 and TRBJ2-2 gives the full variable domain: GAGVSQSPSNKVTEKGKDVELRCDPISGHTALYWYRQSLGQGLEFLIYFQGNSAPDKSGLPSDRFSAERTGGSVSTLTIQRTQQEDSAVYLCASSLGLASGELFFGEGSRLTVL.

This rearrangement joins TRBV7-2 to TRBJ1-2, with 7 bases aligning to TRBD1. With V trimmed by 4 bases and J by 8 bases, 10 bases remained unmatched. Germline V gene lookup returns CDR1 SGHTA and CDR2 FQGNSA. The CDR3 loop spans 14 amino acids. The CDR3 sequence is CASSSRNRQGGYTF. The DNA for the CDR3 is TGTGCCAGCAGCTCGAGAAACCGACAGGGAGGCTACACCTTC.

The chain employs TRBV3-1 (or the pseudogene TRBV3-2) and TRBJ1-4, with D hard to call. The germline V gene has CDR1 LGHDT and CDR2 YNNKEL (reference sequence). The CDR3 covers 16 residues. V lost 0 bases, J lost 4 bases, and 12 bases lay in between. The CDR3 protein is CASSQETFRYNEKLFF. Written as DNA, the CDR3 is TGTGCCAGCAGCCAAGAGACATTCAGATATAATGAAAAACTGTTTTTT.

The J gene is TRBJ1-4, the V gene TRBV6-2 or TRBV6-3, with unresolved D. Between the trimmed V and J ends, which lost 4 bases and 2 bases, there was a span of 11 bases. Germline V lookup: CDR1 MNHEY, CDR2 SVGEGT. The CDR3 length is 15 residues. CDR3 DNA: TGTGCCAGCAGTTCCTCAGAAGAGACTAATGAAAAACTGTTTTTT. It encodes CASSSSEETNEKLFF.

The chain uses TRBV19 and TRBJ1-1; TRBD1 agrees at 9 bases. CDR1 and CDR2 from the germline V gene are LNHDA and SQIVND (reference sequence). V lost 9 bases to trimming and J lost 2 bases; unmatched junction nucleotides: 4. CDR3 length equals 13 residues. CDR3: CASHRGRNTEAFF. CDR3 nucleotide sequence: TGTGCCAGCCACAGGGGGCGCAACACTGAAGCTTTCTTT. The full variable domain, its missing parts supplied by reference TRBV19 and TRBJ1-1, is DGGITQSPKYLFRKEGQNVTLSCEQNLNHDAMYWYRQDPGQGLRLIYYSQIVNDFQKGDIAEGYSVSREKKESFPLTVTSAQKNPTAFYLCASHRGRNTEAFFGQGTRLTVV.

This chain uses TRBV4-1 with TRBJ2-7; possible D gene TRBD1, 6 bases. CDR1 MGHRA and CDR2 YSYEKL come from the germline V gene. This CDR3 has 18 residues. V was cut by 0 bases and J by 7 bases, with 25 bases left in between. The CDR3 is CASSQEGGLFRQADEQYF. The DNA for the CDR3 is TGCGCCAGCAGCCAAGAAGGAGGCCTTTTCCGACAGGCGGATGAGCAGTACTTC.

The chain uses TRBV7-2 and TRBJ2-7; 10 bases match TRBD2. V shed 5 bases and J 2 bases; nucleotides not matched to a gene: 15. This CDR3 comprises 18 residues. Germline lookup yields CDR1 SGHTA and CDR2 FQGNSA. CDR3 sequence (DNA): TGTGCCAGCAGCCAAAGGCTGCCTAGCGGGAGTATCGCCTACGAGCAGTACTTC. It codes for CASSQRLPSGSIAYEQYF.